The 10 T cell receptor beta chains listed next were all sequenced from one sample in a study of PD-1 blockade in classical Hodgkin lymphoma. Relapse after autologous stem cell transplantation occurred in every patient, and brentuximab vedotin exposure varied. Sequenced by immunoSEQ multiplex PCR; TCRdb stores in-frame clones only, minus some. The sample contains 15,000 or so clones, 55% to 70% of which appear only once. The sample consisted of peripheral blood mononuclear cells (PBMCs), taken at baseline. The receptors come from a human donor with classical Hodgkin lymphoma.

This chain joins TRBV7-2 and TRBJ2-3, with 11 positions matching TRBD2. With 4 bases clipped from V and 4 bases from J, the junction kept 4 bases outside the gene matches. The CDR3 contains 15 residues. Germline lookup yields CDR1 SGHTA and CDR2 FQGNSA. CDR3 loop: CASSSQLAGADTQYF. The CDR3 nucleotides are TGTGCCAGCAGCTCCCAACTAGCGGGAGCAGATACGCAGTATTTT.

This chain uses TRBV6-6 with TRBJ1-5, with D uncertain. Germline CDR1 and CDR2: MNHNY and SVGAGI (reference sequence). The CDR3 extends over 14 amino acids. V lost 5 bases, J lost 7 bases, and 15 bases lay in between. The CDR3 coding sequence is TGTGCCAGCAGTCCGGACGGATTTGGACAGCCCCAGCATTTT. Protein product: CASSPDGFGQPQHF.

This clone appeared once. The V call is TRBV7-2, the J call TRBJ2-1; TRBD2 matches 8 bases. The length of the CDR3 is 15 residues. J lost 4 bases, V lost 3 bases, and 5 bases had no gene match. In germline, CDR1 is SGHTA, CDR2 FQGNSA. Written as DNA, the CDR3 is TGTGCCAGCAGCTTCGGGACTAGTGTTTACAATGAGCAGTTCTTC. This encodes CASSFGTSVYNEQFF. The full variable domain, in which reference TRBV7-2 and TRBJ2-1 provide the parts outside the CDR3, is GAGVSQSPSNKVTEKGKDVELRCDPISGHTALYWYRQSLGQGLEFLIYFQGNSAPDKSGLPSDRFSAERTGGSVSTLTIQRTQQEDSAVYLCASSFGTSVYNEQFFGPGTRLTVL.

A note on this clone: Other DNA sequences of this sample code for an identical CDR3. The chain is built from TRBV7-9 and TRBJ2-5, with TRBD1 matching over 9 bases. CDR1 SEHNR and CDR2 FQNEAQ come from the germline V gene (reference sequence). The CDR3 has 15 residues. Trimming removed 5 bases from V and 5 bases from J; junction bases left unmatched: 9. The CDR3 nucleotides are TGTGCCAGCAGCCCCCGGGACAGGGTTGGGGAGACCCAGTACTTC. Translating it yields CASSPRDRVGETQYF.

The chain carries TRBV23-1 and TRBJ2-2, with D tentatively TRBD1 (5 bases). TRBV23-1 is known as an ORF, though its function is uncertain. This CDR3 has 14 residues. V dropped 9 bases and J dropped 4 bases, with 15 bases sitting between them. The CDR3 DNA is TGCGCCAGTAAATCCAGGGTGGGCACCGGGGAGCTGTTTTTT. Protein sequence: CASKSRVGTGELFF.

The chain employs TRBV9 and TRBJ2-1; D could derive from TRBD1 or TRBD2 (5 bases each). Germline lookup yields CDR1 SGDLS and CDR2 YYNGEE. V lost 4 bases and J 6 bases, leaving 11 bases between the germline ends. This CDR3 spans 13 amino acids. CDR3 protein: CASSITRGNEQFF. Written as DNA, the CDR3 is TGTGCCAGCAGCATCACTAGGGGCAATGAGCAGTTCTTC. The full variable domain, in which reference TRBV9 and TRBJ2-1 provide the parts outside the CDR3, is DSGVTQTPKHLITATGQRVTLRCSPRSGDLSVYWYQQSLDQGLQFLIQYYNGEERAKGNILERFSAQQFPDLHSELNLSSLELGDSALYFCASSITRGNEQFFGPGTRLTVL.

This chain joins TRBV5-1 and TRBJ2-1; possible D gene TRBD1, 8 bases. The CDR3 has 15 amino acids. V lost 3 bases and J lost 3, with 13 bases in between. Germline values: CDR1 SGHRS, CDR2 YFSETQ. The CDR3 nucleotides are TGCGCCAGCAGCTCGACAGGGGAGGGCTACAATGAGCAGTTCTTC. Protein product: CASSSTGEGYNEQFF.

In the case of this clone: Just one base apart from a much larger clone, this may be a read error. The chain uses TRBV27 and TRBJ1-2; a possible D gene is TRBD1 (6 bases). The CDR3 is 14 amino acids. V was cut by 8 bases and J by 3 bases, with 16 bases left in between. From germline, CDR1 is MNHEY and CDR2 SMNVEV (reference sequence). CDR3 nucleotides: TGTGCCAGCGGGAAACAGGGTGTGGACTATGGCTACACCTTC. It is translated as CASGKQGVDYGYTF.

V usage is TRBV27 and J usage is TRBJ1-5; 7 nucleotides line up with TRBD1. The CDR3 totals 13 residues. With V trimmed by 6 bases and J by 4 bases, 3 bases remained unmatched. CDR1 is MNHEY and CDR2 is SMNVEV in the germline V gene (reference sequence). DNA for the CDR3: TGTGCCAGCAGCCGACAGGGTAATCAGCCCCAGCATTTT. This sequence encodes CASSRQGNQPQHF.

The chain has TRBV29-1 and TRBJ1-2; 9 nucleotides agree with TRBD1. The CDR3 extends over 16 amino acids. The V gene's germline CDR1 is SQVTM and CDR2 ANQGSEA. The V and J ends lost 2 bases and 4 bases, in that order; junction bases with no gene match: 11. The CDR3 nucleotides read TGCAGCGTTGAACCAATAGGGGGACAGGGTGTCTATGGCTACACCTTC. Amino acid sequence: CSVEPIGGQGVYGYTF.